Listed here are 18 T cell receptor beta chains from one sample, sequenced in a study of shared clonotypes between healthy human individuals. Profiled with immunoSEQ multiplex PCR; TCRdb holds only in-frame clones, not every one. The table shows some 1 million clones, with approximately 68% occurring only once. The specimen sequenced was memory CD4+ T cells sorted from blood. Subset in this sample: CD45RA-negative fraction. These TCRs come from a man between 18 and 29 years old in good health.

This clone has only a few counts. This chain links TRBV19 with TRBJ2-1, with TRBD1 identical over 9 bases. Per germline, CDR1 LNHDA and CDR2 SQIVND (reference sequence). The CDR3 extends over 16 amino acids. V was pared by 5 bases and J by 7 bases, with 12 bases of the junction left unmatched. CDR3 in amino acids: CASSLTGGASNNEQFF. The CDR3 nucleotides read TGTGCCAGTAGTCTCACAGGGGGCGCGAGTAATAATGAGCAGTTCTTC.

This clone was seen more than once but under ten times. The V and J genes are TRBV9 and TRBJ2-5; TRBD2 aligns across 9 bases. This CDR3 region has 18 residues. The V gene's germline CDR1 is SGDLS and CDR2 YYNGEE. V dropped 0 bases and J dropped 5; count of bases not matched to a gene: 14. The CDR3 sequence is CASSVAPQAGGRGETQYF. CDR3 DNA sequence: TGTGCCAGCAGCGTAGCTCCTCAAGCGGGAGGTCGTGGGGAGACCCAGTACTTC.

V is TRBV5-6 and J is TRBJ2-3; 11 nucleotides line up with TRBD2. From germline, CDR1 is SGHDT and CDR2 YYEEEE. Losses at the gene ends were 1 base for V and 3 bases for J; bases not matched to a gene: 7. The CDR3 runs to 17 residues. The CDR3 nucleotides read TGTGCCAGCAGCTTGCTTAGCGGGGGGGCTAGTACAGATACGCAGTATTTT. Its translation: CASSLLSGGASTDTQYF.

The gene calls are TRBV19 and TRBJ2-7, with 7 bases fitting TRBD1. Germline values: CDR1 LNHDA, CDR2 SQIVND (reference sequence). This CDR3 is built from 16 residues. V lost 7 bases to trimming and J lost 5 bases; unmatched junction nucleotides: 17. The DNA for the CDR3 is TGTGCCAGTACCACCACAGAACGAACAGGGGTAGACGAGCAGTACTTC. Its translation: CASTTTERTGVDEQYF.

The CDR3 region is CASREGAHSEQYF. The DNA for the CDR3 is TGTGCCAGTAGGGAGGGGGCGCATTCCGAGCAGTACTTC. The chain recombines TRBV19 with TRBJ2-7; TRBD1 might be the D (7 bases). Trimming took off 6 bases at V and 6 bases at J, with 15 bases between the two ends. The CDR3 covers 13 residues. The germline CDR1 and CDR2 sequences are LNHDA and SQIVND (reference sequence).

The chain couples TRBV4-1 to TRBJ2-7, with no clear D. V was shortened by 0 bases and J by 7 bases, with 10 bases between the two germline ends. CDR1 is MGHRA, CDR2 YSYEKL, per germline. The CDR3 covers 13 residues. CDR3 in amino acids: CASSQDLDREQYF. The CDR3 nucleotides read TGCGCCAGCAGCCAAGACTTGGATAGAGAGCAGTACTTC.

DNA of the CDR3: TGCGCCAGCAGCCAGATCCCAGGGGTCCCCTCCTACGAGCAGTACTTC. The encoded protein is CASSQIPGVPSYEQYF. The chain combines TRBV4-1 with TRBJ2-7, with D perhaps TRBD1 (6 bases). This CDR3 has 16 residues. Germline CDR1 reads MGHRA; CDR2 reads YSYEKL. The V end was cut by 3 bases, the J end by 0 bases, with 15 bases between.

This clone was detected only a few times. The chain combines TRBV7-8 with TRBJ1-1, with a possible D match to TRBD1 (6 bases). V shed 5 bases and J shed 5 bases, with 15 bases lying between them. This CDR3 spans 14 amino acids. From germline, CDR1 is SGHVS and CDR2 FQNEAQ. The CDR3 sequence is CASSLTGLLTEAFF. In DNA form, the CDR3 reads TGTGCCAGCAGCCTAACAGGGCTCTTGACTGAAGCTTTCTTT.

This clone was recorded only once. V is TRBV28 and J is TRBJ1-6; D is uncertain. Per germline, CDR1 MDHEN and CDR2 SYDVKM. The CDR3 is 15 residues long. The germline V and J ends were trimmed by 2 bases and 6 bases, with 11 bases remaining between them. CDR3 DNA: TGTGCCAGCAGTTTAAGAGGATCCCTTAATTCACCCCTCCACTTT. Its protein product is CASSLRGSLNSPLHF.

This clone came up once. The CDR3 DNA sequence: TGTGCCAGCAGTTTAAACGGTCCAGCGGGTGGCTACACCTTC. Translation gives CASSLNGPAGGYTF. J is TRBJ1-2 and V is TRBV27; D unresolved. Germline CDR1 is MNHEY and CDR2 is SMNVEV (reference sequence). CDR3 size: 14 residues. V shed 2 bases and J shed 7 bases, with 14 bases lying between them.

The chain has TRBV7-8 and TRBJ1-6; a possible D gene is TRBD1 (5 bases). CDR1 and CDR2 (germline): SGHVS, FQNEAQ. V lost 6 bases, J lost 5 bases, and 14 bases lay in between. The CDR3 totals 15 residues. The CDR3 DNA is TGTGCCAGCAGGTCCGGGCAGGGTCATAATTCACCCCTCCACTTT. This sequence encodes CASRSGQGHNSPLHF.

This clone was detected a few times. J is TRBJ1-5 and V is TRBV6-1, with 8 bases matching TRBD1. V lost 3 bases and J lost 5; bases outside the gene matches: 3. CDR3 length: 14 residues. Germline CDR1 and CDR2: MNHNS and SASEGT. The CDR3 DNA sequence: TGTGCCAGCAGTGACCAGGGGGCGTATCAGCCCCAGCATTTT. Translated, it gives CASSDQGAYQPQHF.

The CDR3 reads CASSRTVDRAEQYF. CDR3 nucleotide sequence: TGTGCCAGCAGCCGGACGGTAGATCGGGCGGAGCAGTACTTC. The V gene is TRBV7-2, the J gene TRBJ2-7; D unclear. V lost 5 bases and J lost 7, with 18 bases in between. In germline, CDR1 is SGHTA, CDR2 FQGNSA. The CDR3 spans 14 residues.

The chain carries TRBV9 and TRBJ2-2; 7 nucleotides match TRBD2. CDR1 SGDLS and CDR2 YYNGEE come from the germline V gene. The junction had 13 bases not matched to a gene; V was cut back by 3 bases and J by 8 bases. The CDR3 has 16 amino acids. This CDR3 is CASSATAGTITGELFF. The CDR3 DNA follows: TGTGCCAGCAGCGCAACCGCCGGGACTATCACGGGGGAGCTGTTTTTT.

The V and J genes are TRBV2 and TRBJ2-7; the match to TRBD1 covers 9 bases. The V gene's germline CDR1 is SNHLY and CDR2 FYNNEI. The trim removed 5 bases at V and 5 bases at J, leaving 7 bases unmatched. CDR3 length: 14 amino acids. The CDR3 nucleotides read TGTGCCAGCAGTTTACAGGGGGCCGGGGACGAGCAGTACTTC. Translating gives CASSLQGAGDEQYF. Full variable domain (remainder filled in from reference TRBV2 and TRBJ2-7): EPEVTQTPSHQVTQMGQEVILRCVPISNHLYFYWYRQILGQKVEFLVSFYNNEISEKSEIFDDQFSVERPDGSNFTLKIRSTKLEDSAMYFCASSLQGAGDEQYFGPGTRLTVT.

The rearrangement links TRBV6-5 to TRBJ2-7; D is undetermined. V lost 2 bases and J 0 bases, leaving 8 bases between the germline ends. CDR1 and CDR2 from the germline V gene are MNHEY and SVGAGI. CDR3 length equals 14 residues. The CDR3 sequence is CASSYGTFSYEQYF. CDR3 nucleotides: TGTGCCAGCAGTTACGGCACCTTCTCCTACGAGCAGTACTTC.

The chain carries TRBV2 and TRBJ1-1; unclear D gene. V lost 2 bases and J 5 bases, leaving 15 bases between the germline ends. Germline V gene sequence: CDR1 SNHLY, CDR2 FYNNEI. This CDR3 comprises 15 residues. In DNA, the CDR3 is TGTGCCAGCAGTGAAAGGGAGGTGGTTGGAACTGAAGCTTTCTTT. This encodes CASSEREVVGTEAFF. The variable domain in full, completed from reference TRBV2 and TRBJ1-1, reads EPEVTQTPSHQVTQMGQEVILRCVPISNHLYFYWYRQILGQKVEFLVSFYNNEISEKSEIFDDQFSVERPDGSNFTLKIRSTKLEDSAMYFCASSEREVVGTEAFFGQGTRLTVV.

The chain combines TRBV30 with TRBJ2-7; D call uncertain. Looked up from germline, CDR1 is GTSNPN and CDR2 is SVGIG (reference sequence). With 3 bases removed from V and 0 bases from J, the gap between germline ends came to 9 bases. CDR3 length equals 13 residues. The CDR3 nucleotides read TGTGCCTGGAGGGACGGATTCTCCTACGAGCAGTACTTC. It codes for CAWRDGFSYEQYF.